This TCR beta chain was retrieved from a study of T cells in Graves' hyperthyroidism and ophthalmopathy. Across the whole study: Blood was drawn when the patient was first diagnosed and still untreated.

Authors of the study amplified TCR beta CDR3 regions from RNA transcripts. First-round RT-PCR with HTBI primers amplified the TCR CDR3 region. In TCRdb, the multiplex PCR reads were re-called with MiXCR into one record per CDR3 protein. The sample holds 370,000 or so distinct CDR3 sequences, 15% to 18% seen once. Among the patients, aged 18 to 65, hyperthyroidism was newly diagnosed and had lasted under 2 months. This clonotype occurred many times. Antigen specificity is unknown. The CDR3 is 17 residues long. Between the trimmed V and J ends, which lost 6 bases and 0 bases, there was a span of 18 bases. CDR1 is MNHNS and CDR2 is SASEGT in the germline V gene. Findings and caveats of the study: Blood also contained most expanded thyroid clonotypes above 0.001.

The rearrangement joins TRBV6-1 to TRBJ1-5, with D perhaps matching TRBD1 (6 bases). Sequencing used blood. The receptor comes from a woman aged 18-29 years with Graves' hyperthyroidism that later progressed to Graves' ophthalmopathy. The CDR3 here is CASSPDRNPLSNQPQHF. The CDR3 coding sequence is TGTGCCAGCAGCCCCGACAGGAACCCACTTAGCAATCAGCCCCAGCATTTT.